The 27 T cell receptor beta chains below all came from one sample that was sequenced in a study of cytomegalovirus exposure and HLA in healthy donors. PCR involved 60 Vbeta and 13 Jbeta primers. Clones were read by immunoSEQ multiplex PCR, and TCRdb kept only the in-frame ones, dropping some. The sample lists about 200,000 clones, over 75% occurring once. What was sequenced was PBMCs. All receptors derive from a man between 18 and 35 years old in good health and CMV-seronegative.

This chain's CDR3 is CASSENPGTSGFNEQFF. The CDR3 DNA is TGTGCCAGCAGCGAGAACCCCGGGACTAGCGGGTTCAATGAGCAGTTCTTC. J is TRBJ2-1 and V is TRBV9; TRBD2 aligns across 12 bases. Germline V gene lookup returns CDR1 SGDLS and CDR2 YYNGEE. V lost 3 bases to trimming and J lost 6 bases; unmatched junction nucleotides: 10. The CDR3 extends over 17 amino acids.

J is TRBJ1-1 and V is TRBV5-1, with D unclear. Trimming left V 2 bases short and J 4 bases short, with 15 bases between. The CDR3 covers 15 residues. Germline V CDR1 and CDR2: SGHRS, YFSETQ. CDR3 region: CASSFWAVESTEAFF. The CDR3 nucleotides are TGCGCCAGCAGCTTCTGGGCAGTAGAATCCACTGAAGCTTTCTTT.

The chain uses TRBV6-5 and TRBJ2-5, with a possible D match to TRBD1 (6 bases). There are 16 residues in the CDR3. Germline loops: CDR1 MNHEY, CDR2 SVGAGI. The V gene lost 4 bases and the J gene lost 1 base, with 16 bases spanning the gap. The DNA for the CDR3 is TGTGCCAGCAGTTCCACACAGGGTGGGGGCCAAGAGACCCAGTACTTC. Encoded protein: CASSSTQGGGQETQYF.

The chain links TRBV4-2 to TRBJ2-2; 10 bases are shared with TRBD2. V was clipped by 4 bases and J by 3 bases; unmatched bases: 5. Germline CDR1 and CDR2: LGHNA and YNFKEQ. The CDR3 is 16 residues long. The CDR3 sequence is CASSPAGGPDTGELFF. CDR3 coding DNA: TGTGCCAGCAGCCCAGCGGGGGGGCCTGACACCGGGGAGCTGTTTTTT.

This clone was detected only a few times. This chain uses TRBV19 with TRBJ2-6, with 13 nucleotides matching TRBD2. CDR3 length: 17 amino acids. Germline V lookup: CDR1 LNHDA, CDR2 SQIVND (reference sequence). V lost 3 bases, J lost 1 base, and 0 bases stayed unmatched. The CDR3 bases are TGTGCCAGTAGTATGACTAGCGGGAGGTCTGGGGCCAACGTCCTGACTTTC. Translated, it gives CASSMTSGRSGANVLTF.

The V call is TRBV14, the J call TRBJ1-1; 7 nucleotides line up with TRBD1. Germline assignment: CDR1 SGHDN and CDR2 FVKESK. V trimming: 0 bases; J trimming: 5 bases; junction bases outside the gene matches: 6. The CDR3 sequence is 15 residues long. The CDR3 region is CASSQDPGGMTEAFF. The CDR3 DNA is TGTGCCAGCAGCCAAGATCCAGGGGGAATGACTGAAGCTTTCTTT.

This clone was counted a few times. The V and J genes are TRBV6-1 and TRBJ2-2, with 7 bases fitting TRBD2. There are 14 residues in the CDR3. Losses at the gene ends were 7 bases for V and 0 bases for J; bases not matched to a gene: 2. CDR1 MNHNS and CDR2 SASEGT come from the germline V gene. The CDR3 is CASTAGANTGELFF. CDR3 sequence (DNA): TGTGCCAGCACGGCGGGGGCGAACACCGGGGAGCTGTTTTTT.

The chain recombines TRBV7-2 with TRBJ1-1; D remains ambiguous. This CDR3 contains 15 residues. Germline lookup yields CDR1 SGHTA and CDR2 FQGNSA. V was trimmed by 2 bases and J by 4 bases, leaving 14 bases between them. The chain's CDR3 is CASSLTGTSTTEAFF. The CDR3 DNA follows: TGTGCCAGCAGCTTAACGGGAACCTCTACCACTGAAGCTTTCTTT. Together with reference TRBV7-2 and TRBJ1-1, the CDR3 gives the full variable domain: GAGVSQSPSNKVTEKGKDVELRCDPISGHTALYWYRQSLGQGLEFLIYFQGNSAPDKSGLPSDRFSAERTGGSVSTLTIQRTQQEDSAVYLCASSLTGTSTTEAFFGQGTRLTVV.

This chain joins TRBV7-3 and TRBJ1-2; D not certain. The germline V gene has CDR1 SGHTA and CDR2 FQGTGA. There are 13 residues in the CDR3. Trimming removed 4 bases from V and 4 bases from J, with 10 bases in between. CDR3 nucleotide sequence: TGTGCCAGCAGCTCCTCAGGTGGCTATGGCTACACCTTC. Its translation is CASSSSGGYGYTF. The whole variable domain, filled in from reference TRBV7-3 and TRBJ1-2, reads GAGVSQTPSNKVTEKGKYVELRCDPISGHTALYWYRQSLGQGPEFLIYFQGTGAADDSGLPNDRFFAVRPEGSVSTLKIQRTERGDSAVYLCASSSSGGYGYTFGSGTRLTVV.

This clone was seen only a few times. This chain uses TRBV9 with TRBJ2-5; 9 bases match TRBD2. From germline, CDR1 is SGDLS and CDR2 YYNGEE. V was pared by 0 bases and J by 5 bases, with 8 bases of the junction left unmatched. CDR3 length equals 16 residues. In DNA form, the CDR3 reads TGTGCCAGCAGCGTAGTCGCGGGAGGGCTTGGGGAGACCCAGTACTTC. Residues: CASSVVAGGLGETQYF.

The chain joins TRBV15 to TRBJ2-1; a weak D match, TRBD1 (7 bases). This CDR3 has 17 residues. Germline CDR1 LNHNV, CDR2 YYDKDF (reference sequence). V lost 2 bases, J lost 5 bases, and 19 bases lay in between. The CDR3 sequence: CATSRPSGGLGHNEQFF. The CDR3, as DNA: TGTGCCACCAGCAGACCTTCAGGGGGGCTAGGCCACAATGAGCAGTTCTTC.

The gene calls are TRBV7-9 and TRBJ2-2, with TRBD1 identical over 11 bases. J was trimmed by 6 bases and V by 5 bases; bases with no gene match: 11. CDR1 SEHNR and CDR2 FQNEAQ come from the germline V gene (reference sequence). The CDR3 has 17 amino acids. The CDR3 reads CASSPTGQGARAGELFF. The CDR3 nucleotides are TGTGCCAGCAGCCCCACAGGACAGGGGGCACGCGCCGGGGAGCTGTTTTTT.

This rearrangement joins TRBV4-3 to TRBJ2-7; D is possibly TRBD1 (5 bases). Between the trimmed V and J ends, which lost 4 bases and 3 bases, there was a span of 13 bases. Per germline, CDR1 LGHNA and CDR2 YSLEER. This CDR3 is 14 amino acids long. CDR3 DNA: TGCGCCAGCAGCCCCGACCTCGACAGCTACGAGCAGTACTTC. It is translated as CASSPDLDSYEQYF.

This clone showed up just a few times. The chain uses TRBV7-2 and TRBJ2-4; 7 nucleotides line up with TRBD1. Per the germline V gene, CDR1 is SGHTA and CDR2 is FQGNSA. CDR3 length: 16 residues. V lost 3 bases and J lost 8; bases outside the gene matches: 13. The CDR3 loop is CASSLVGTATGHIQYF. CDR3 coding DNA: TGTGCCAGCAGCTTGGTTGGGACAGCGACTGGACACATTCAGTACTTC.

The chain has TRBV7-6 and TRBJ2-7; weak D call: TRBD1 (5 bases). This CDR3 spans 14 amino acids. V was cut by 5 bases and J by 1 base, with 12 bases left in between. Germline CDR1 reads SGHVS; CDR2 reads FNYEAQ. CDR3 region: CASSKQTDSYEQYF. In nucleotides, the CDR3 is TGTGCCAGCAGCAAACAGACAGATTCCTACGAGCAGTACTTC.

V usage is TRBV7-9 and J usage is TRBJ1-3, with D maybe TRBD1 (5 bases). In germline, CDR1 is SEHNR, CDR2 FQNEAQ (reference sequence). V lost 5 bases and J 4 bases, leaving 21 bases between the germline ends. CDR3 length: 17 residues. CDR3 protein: CASSPQQKTGSGNTIYF. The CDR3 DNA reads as TGTGCCAGCAGCCCCCAACAGAAAACAGGCTCAGGAAACACCATATATTTT.

The CDR3 bases are TGCAGCCTTCAGGGGGGCCCTTACAATGAGCAGTTCTTC. It specifies CSLQGGPYNEQFF. The chain couples TRBV29-1 to TRBJ2-1; a possible D gene is TRBD1 (7 bases). Trimming left V 8 bases short and J 4 bases short, with 15 bases between. The CDR3 consists of 13 residues. Germline CDR1 and CDR2: SQVTM and ANQGSEA.

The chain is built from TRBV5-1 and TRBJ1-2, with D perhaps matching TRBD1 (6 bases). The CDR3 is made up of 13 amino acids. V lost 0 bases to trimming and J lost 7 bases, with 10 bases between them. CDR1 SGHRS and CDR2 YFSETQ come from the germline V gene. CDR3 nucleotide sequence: TGCGCCAGCAGCTTGGCGGACAGCCGTGGCTACACCTTC. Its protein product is CASSLADSRGYTF.

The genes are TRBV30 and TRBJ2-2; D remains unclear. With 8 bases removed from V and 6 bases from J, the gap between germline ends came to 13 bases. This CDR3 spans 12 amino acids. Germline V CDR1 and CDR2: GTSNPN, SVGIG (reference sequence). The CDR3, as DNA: TGTGCCGGTTCTGTCCGGTCCGGGGAGCTGTTTTTT. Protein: CAGSVRSGELFF.

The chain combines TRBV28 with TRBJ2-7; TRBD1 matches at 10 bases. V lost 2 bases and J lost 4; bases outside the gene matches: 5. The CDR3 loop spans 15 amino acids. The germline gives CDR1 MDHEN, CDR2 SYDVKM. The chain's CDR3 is CASSLPGGQGYEQYF. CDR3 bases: TGTGCCAGCAGTTTACCAGGGGGACAGGGGTACGAGCAGTACTTC.

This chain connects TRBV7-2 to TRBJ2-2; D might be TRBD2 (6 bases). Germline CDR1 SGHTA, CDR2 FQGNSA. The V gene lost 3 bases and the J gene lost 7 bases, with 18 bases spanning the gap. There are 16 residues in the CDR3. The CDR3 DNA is TGTGCCAGCAGCTTCTTATCGGCAGGGAGGCTCGGGGAGCTGTTTTTT. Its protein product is CASSFLSAGRLGELFF.

The CDR3 loop is CASSETSGGSSTDTQYF. The CDR3 region has the DNA TGCGCCAGCAGCGAGACTAGCGGGGGGTCTAGCACAGATACGCAGTATTTT. This chain links TRBV5-1 with TRBJ2-3; TRBD2 agrees at 13 bases. Germline CDR1 reads SGHRS; CDR2 reads YFSETQ. The CDR3 is 17 residues long. V was clipped by 4 bases and J by 0 bases; unmatched bases: 5.

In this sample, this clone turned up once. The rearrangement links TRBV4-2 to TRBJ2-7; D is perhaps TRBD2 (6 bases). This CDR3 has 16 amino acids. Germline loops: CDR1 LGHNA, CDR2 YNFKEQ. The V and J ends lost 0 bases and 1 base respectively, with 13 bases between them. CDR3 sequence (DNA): TGTGCCAGCAGCCAAGAACCCCCAGGGAGGTCCTACGAGCAGTACTTC. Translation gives CASSQEPPGRSYEQYF.

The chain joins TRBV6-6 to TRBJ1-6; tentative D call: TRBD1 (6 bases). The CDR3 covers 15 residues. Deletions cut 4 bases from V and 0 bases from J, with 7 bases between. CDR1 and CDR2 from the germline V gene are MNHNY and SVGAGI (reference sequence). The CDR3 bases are TGTGCCAGCAGTTCGACAGGCTCCTATAATTCACCCCTCCACTTT. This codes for CASSSTGSYNSPLHF.

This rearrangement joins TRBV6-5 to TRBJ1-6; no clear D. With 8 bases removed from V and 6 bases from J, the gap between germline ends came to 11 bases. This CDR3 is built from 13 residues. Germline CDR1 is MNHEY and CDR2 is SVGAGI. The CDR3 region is CASFRGSNSPLHF. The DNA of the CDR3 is TGTGCCAGCTTTCGGGGATCTAATTCACCCCTCCACTTT.

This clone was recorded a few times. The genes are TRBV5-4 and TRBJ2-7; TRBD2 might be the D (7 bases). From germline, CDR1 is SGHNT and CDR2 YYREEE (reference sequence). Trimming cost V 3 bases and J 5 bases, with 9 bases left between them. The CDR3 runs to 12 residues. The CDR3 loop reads CASSWGGDEQYF. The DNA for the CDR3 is TGTGCCAGCAGCTGGGGGGGCGACGAGCAGTACTTC.

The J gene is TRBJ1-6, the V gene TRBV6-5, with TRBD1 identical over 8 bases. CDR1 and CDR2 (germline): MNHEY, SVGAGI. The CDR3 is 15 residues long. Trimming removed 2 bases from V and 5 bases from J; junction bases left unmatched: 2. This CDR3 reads CASSYLGQDNSPLHF. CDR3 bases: TGTGCCAGCAGTTACCTGGGACAGGATAATTCACCCCTCCACTTT.